This is a list of T cell receptor beta chains from one sample in a study of blood T cells in healthy people across ages. In TCRdb, the 5' RACE reads were re-called with MiXCR into one record per CDR3 protein. Among 1.8 million or so distinct CDR3 sequences listed, about two fifths were seen once. The sequenced sample was blood. All receptors derive from a human donor in good health. Both conserved end residues are part of each CDR3.

j_call,v_call,cdr3_aa
TRBJ1-2,TRBV7-9,CASNRRGGLTGGYGYTF
TRBJ2-1,TRBV10-3,CATMGLAYNEQFF
TRBJ2-4,TRBV7-2,CASSSQRGPENIQYF
TRBJ2-3,TRBV29-1,CSVEEGAGPSTDTQYF
TRBJ1-2,TRBV12-3/TRBV12-4,CASSLIGQPIYGYTF
TRBJ2-7,TRBV12-3/TRBV12-4,CASSFQVYEQYF
TRBJ2-3,TRBV6-4,CASSENAGGTDTQYF
TRBJ1-2,TRBV20-1,CSAQTGTGGKVPYGYTF
TRBJ2-3,TRBV7-9,CASSLATVGTQYF
TRBJ2-3,TRBV4-3,CASSQGGTIVIDTQYF
TRBJ2-1,TRBV9,CASSVASQVWNEQFF
TRBJ1-2,TRBV7-2,CASSLSRTGGYTF
TRBJ2-3,TRBV6-5,CASSRWDTQYF
TRBJ2-1,TRBV4-2,CASSIGRASGEQFF
TRBJ1-1,TRBV18,CASSPMTTGVTEAFF
TRBJ1-2,TRBV6-2/TRBV6-3,CASSFEVTLDGYTF
TRBJ2-1,TRBV29-1,CSGALAYNEQFF
TRBJ2-1,TRBV7-3,CASGLRAGPDNEQFF
TRBJ1-1,TRBV27,CASTTLRGLGVNTEAFF
TRBJ2-3,TRBV13,CASSLGGLTPADTQYF
TRBJ1-2,TRBV29-1,CSAETPGTDYGYTF
TRBJ1-2,TRBV6-5,CASRYDRGTYYGYTF
TRBJ1-5,TRBV5-1,CASSPGVYGNQPQHF
TRBJ2-1,TRBV10-3,CAEGALRNEQFF
TRBJ2-5,TRBV6-2/TRBV6-3,CASTLWGTNQETQYF
TRBJ2-7,TRBV12-3/TRBV12-4,CASSLGDYSYEQYF
TRBJ2-3,TRBV6-2/TRBV6-3,CASSYMIGQGTTDTQYF
TRBJ1-2,TRBV4-2,CASSRLQVGGGYTF
TRBJ1-4,TRBV7-2,CASSPQQGVGEKLFF
TRBJ1-1,TRBV27,CASSSSTGMNTEAFF
TRBJ2-3,TRBV13,CASSSRRDGTDTQYF
TRBJ2-5,TRBV4-2,CASSRGLAGHQETQYF
TRBJ2-1,TRBV3-1,CASSQWGSSGGDEQFF
TRBJ2-3,TRBV4-3,CASSQWGGGGTDTQYF
TRBJ2-1,TRBV15,CATSRDSRGSYNEQFF
TRBJ2-1,TRBV7-2,CASSSHLIGLAGDNEQFF
TRBJ1-6,TRBV6-2/TRBV6-3,CASRARDSNNSPLHF
TRBJ1-2,TRBV29-1,CSVEPGYYGYTF
TRBJ2-3,TRBV10-3,CAIGQAGGRTDTQYF
TRBJ2-7,TRBV7-2,CASSRAGASSSYEQYF
TRBJ2-1,TRBV15,CATSRVGRGGEQFF
TRBJ1-2,TRBV29-1,CSALEGRDGYTF
TRBJ1-1,TRBV5-6,CASSRDRVSPAFF
TRBJ1-1,TRBV5-1,CASSSQGPMNTEAFF
TRBJ1-1,TRBV29-1,CSVGGERGALNTEAFF
TRBJ1-2,TRBV27,CASSLGPLDGYTF
TRBJ1-5,TRBV6-5,CASSSRGRDPTRPQHF
TRBJ2-1,TRBV11-2,CASSYPGGFNEQFF
TRBJ1-2,TRBV4-3,CASSQQTGNYGYTF
TRBJ1-2,TRBV27,CASTATGTYGYTF
TRBJ2-5,TRBV7-2,CASSLIRAEETQYF
TRBJ2-3,TRBV28,CASTPSRTTSTDTQYF
TRBJ2-5,TRBV5-5,CASSLWPKETQYF
TRBJ2-5,TRBV12-3/TRBV12-4,CASRELGSQETQYF
TRBJ2-7,TRBV6-6,CASSPDITGRKYF